Presented here are 6 T cell receptor beta chains from one specimen sequenced in a study of control samples from healthy donors and cancer patients. Produced via immunoSEQ multiplex PCR; TCRdb's table is partial and in-frame only. Here the sample spans more than 80,000 clones, over 90% being singletons. Sequencing was performed on blood. The origin of the receptors is a man aged 18 to 35 in good health.

The rearrangement joins TRBV23-1 to TRBJ2-3; no reliable D call. TRBV23-1 is an ORF; its function is uncertain. The CDR3 is 12 amino acids. V lost 2 bases and J lost 6, with 6 bases in between. The CDR3 here is CASSQNPDTQYF. The CDR3 coding sequence is TGCGCCAGCAGTCAAAACCCTGATACGCAGTATTTT.

The chain has TRBV12-5 and TRBJ1-5; D possibly corresponds to TRBD1 (6 bases). Germline-derived CDR1 and CDR2 are LGHNT and FRNRAP. V was cut by 6 bases and J by 1 base, with 13 bases left in between. The CDR3 extends over 15 amino acids. CDR3 loop: CASGGGRGSNQPQHF. The CDR3 DNA is TGTGCTAGTGGGGGAGGCAGGGGAAGCAATCAGCCCCAGCATTTT.

The chain has TRBV13 and TRBJ2-7; D is undetermined. Deletions cut 0 bases from V and 1 base from J, with 7 bases between. This CDR3 contains 14 residues. The germline V gene has CDR1 PRHDT and CDR2 FYEKMQ (reference sequence). As DNA, the CDR3 is TGTGCCAGCAGCTTAGGCGCCAGATCCTACGAGCAGTACTTC. Its translation: CASSLGARSYEQYF.

The chain joins TRBV9 to TRBJ1-5, with no clear D. The germline CDR1 and CDR2 sequences are SGDLS and YYNGEE. V lost 4 bases, J lost 4 bases, and 15 bases lay in between. The CDR3 totals 15 residues. The CDR3 coding sequence is TGTGCCAGCAGCACCGGCCTAGCGGGAAATCAGCCCCAGCATTTT. This encodes CASSTGLAGNQPQHF.

The rearrangement joins TRBV5-4 to TRBJ2-1; the D is unclear. Between the trimmed V and J ends, which lost 2 bases and 6 bases, there was a span of 12 bases. Germline V gene sequence: CDR1 SGHNT, CDR2 YYREEE (reference sequence). The CDR3 spans 14 residues. This CDR3 is CASSFTNPGNEQFF. The CDR3, as DNA: TGTGCCAGCAGCTTTACGAACCCGGGCAATGAGCAGTTCTTC.

The chain combines TRBV9 with TRBJ2-1; D ambiguous. Germline V gene data show CDR1 as SGDLS and CDR2 as YYNGEE. The CDR3 spans 16 residues. V was clipped by 0 bases and J by 9 bases, with 19 bases between them. The CDR3 spells CASSVEGSSVLGEQFF. CDR3 DNA: TGTGCCAGCAGCGTAGAAGGTTCCTCGGTCCTAGGTGAGCAGTTCTTC.